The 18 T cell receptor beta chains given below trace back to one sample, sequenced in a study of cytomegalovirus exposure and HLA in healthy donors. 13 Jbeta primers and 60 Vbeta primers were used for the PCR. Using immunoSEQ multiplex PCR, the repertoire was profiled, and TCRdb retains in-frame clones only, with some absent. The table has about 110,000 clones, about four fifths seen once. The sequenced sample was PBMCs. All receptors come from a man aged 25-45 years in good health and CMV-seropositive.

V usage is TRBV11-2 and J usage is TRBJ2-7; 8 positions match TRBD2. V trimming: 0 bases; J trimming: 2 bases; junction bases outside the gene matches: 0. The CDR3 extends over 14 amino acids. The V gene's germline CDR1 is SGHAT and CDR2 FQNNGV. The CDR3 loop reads CASSLEAGAYEQYV. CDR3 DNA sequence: TGTGCCAGCAGCTTAGAAGCGGGAGCCTACGAGCAGTACGTC.

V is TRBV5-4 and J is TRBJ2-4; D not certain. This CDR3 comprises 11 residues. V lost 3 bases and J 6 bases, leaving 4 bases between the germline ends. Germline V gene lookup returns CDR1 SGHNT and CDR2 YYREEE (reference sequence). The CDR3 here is CASSSSNIQYF. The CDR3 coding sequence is TGTGCCAGCAGCTCGTCAAACATTCAGTACTTC.

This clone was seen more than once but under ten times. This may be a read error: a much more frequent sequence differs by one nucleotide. The CDR3 sequence is CASSLDGNYGYTF. Here the CDR3 DNA reads TGTGCCAGCAGCTTGGACGGGAACTATGGCTACACCTTC. The chain recombines TRBV5-4 with TRBJ1-2; D gene ambiguous. Germline-derived CDR1 and CDR2 are SGHNT and YYREEE (reference sequence). Trimming removed 0 bases at V and 2 bases at J, with 5 bases between. This CDR3 contains 13 residues.

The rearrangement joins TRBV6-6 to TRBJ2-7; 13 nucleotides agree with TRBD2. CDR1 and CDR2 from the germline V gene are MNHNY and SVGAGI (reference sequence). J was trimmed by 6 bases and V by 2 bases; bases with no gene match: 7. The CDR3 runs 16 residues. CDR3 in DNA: TGTGCCAGCAGTTACGTAGCACTAGCGGGGGGGACCGAGCAGTACTTC. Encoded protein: CASSYVALAGGTEQYF.

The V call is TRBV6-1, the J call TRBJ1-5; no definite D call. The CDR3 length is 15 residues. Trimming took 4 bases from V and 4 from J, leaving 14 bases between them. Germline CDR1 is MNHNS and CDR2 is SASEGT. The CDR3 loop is CASSVFVTANQPQHF. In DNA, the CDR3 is TGTGCCAGCAGTGTTTTCGTAACAGCTAATCAGCCCCAGCATTTT.

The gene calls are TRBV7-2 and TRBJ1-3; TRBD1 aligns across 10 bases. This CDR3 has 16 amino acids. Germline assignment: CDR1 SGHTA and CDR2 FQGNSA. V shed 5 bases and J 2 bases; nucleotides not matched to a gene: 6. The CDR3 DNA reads TGTGCCAGCAGCCCATACGGGACAGGGGCTGGAAACACCATATATTTT. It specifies CASSPYGTGAGNTIYF.

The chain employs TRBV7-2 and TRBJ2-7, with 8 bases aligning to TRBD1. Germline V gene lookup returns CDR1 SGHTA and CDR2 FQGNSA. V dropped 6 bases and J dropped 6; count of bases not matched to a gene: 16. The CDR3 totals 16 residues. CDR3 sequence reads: CASRMKVTGEPLEQYV. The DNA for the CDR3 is TGTGCCAGCAGGATGAAGGTGACAGGGGAACCTCTCGAGCAGTACGTC.

As DNA, the CDR3 is TGTGCCAGCAGTTACCTAGACAGCCTGAATGAAAAACTGTTTTTT. This sequence encodes CASSYLDSLNEKLFF. The chain employs TRBV6-5 and TRBJ1-4; a possible D gene is TRBD1 (5 bases). The CDR3 has 15 residues. Germline-derived CDR1 and CDR2 are MNHEY and SVGAGI. Trimming removed 2 bases from V and 5 bases from J, with 12 bases in between.

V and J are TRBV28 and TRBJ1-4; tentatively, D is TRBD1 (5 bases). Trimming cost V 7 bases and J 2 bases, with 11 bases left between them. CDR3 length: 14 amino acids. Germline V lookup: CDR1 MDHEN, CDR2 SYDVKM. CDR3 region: CASTSQVTNEKLFF. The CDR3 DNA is TGTGCCAGCACCTCACAGGTTACTAATGAAAAACTGTTTTTT.

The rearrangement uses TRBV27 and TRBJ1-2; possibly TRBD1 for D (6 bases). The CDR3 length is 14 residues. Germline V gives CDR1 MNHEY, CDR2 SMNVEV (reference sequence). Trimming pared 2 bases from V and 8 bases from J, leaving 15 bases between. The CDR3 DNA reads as TGTGCCAGCAGTTTAAACAGGGTTCTGGGGGGCTACACCTTC. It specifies CASSLNRVLGGYTF.

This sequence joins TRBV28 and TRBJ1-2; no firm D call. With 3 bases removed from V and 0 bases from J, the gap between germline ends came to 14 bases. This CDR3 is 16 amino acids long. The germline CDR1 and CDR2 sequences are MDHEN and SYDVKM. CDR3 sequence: CASSFARSTANYGYTF. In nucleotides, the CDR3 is TGTGCCAGCAGTTTCGCACGCAGTACAGCTAACTATGGCTACACCTTC.

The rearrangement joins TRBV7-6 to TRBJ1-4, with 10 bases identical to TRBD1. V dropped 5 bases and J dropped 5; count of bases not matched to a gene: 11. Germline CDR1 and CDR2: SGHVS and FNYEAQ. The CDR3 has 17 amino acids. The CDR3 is CASSPRFPGQGNEKLFF. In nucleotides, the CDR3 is TGTGCCAGCAGCCCGCGGTTCCCGGGACAGGGGAATGAAAAACTGTTTTTT. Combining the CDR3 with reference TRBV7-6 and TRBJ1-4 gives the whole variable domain GAGVSQSPRYKVTKRGQDVALRCDPISGHVSLYWYRQALGQGPEFLTYFNYEAQQDKSGLPNDRFSAERPEGSISTLTIQRTEQRDSAMYRCASSPRFPGQGNEKLFFGSGTQLSVL.

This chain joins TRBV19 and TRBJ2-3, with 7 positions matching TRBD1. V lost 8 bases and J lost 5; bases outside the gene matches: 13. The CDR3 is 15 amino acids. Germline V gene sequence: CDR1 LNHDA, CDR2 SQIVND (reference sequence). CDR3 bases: TGTGCCAGTCGGGACAGTTCATCACGGGTAGATACGCAGTATTTT. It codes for CASRDSSSRVDTQYF.

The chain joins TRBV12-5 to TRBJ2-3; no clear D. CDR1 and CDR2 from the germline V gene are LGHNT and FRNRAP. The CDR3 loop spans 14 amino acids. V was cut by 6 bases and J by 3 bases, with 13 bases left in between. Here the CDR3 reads CASGLDYSTDTQYF. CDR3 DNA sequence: TGTGCTAGTGGCCTAGATTATTCGACAGATACGCAGTATTTT.

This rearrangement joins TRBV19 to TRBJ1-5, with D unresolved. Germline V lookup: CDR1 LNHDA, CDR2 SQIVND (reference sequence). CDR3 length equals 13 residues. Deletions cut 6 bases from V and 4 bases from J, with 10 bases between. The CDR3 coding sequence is TGTGCCAGTAGAGGAGGGCTTAATCAGCCCCAGCATTTT. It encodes CASRGGLNQPQHF.

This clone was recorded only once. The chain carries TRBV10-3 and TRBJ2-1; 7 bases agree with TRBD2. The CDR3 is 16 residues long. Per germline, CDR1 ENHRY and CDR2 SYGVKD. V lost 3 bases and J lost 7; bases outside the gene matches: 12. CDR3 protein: CAISERGGTFSNEQFF. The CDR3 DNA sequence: TGTGCCATCAGTGAACGCGGGGGAACCTTTTCGAATGAGCAGTTCTTC.

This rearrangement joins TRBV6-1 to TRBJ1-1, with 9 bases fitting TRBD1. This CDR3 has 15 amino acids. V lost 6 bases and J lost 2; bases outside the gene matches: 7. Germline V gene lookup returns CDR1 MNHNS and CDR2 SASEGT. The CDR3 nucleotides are TGTGCCAGCAGCCGCCGGGACAGGGCTAACACTGAAGCTTTCTTT. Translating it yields CASSRRDRANTEAFF.

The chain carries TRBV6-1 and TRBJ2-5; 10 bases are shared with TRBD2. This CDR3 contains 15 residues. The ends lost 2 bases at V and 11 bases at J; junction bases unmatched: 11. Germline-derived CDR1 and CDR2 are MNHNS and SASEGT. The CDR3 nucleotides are TGTGCCAGCAGTGAATTGAGCGGGGGGGCAACGGTGCAGTACTTC. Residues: CASSELSGGATVQYF.